This TCR beta chain was observed in a study of CD8+ T cells in alopecia areata. Overall study results and limits: Under tofacitinib, fewer expanded CD8+ clones appeared among the top 100 scalp clones.

A word on this clone: The antigen is undetermined.

This CDR3 contains 11 residues. V dropped 4 bases and J dropped 11 bases, with 13 bases sitting between them. CDR1 and CDR2 from the germline V gene are GTSNPN and SVGIG (reference sequence). RNA extraction was followed by reverse transcription into cDNA, which acted as the sequencing template. Assay: immunoSEQ multiplex PCR; the TCRdb copy retains only in-frame clones and omits some. This table holds fewer than 250,000 clones, roughly 44% found once. Treatment in this sample: oral pan-JAK inhibitor, 5-10 mg twice daily. The sequence came from a human donor with alopecia areata. The chain recombines TRBV30 with TRBJ2-3; TRBD2 is a possible D gene (6 bases). The sample here was CD4+ T cells sorted from blood, taken at roughly week 36, from a patient treated with tofacitinib. The CDR3 reads CAWTTTRRQYF. DNA for the CDR3: TGTGCCTGGACAACGACTAGGCGGCAGTATTTT.